This TCR beta chain is from a study of T-cell memory formation after mild COVID-19. Study as a whole: TCR clusters were largely donor specific.

5'RACE with constant-segment primers built TCRalpha and TCRbeta cDNA libraries with UMIs. TCRdb reprocessed the 5' RACE reads with MiXCR, giving one entry per CDR3 protein. Of 250,000 to 350,000 distinct CDR3 sequences detected, approximately 19% appear once; the ten largest clones hold around 21%. In this sample, this clonotype turned up a few times. Antigen: not known. Findings and limits, study-wide: Some SARS-CoV-2-responding clones were already detected in memory before infection. SARS-CoV-2 specificity of second-wave clones peaking day 37 was unconfirmed.

Trimming left V 6 bases short and J 6 bases short, with 12 bases between. The CDR3 contains 13 residues. Germline V CDR1 and CDR2: SQVTM, ANQGSEA. The chain joins TRBV29-1 to TRBJ1-6, with a weak D call TRBD1 (6 bases). Source material: PBMCs or a T cell subset sorted from them (not recorded which). This clonotype was sampled from a man aged 18-30 years who had mild COVID-19 (a few samples of this study predate the infection). Cell type and time point are not known. The CDR3 here is CSVLPGANSPLHF. The CDR3 coding sequence is TGCAGCGTCCTCCCAGGGGCTAATTCACCCCTCCACTTT.